Presented here are 10 T cell receptor beta chains from one specimen sequenced in a study of HIV-infected patients and healthy controls. No cell fractionation was done, so the repertoire covers all unsorted peripheral blood T cells. Alpha and beta constant-region primers primed reverse transcription of around 550 ng RNA. Alpha and beta chain libraries were made separately by chain-specific third strand synthesis with multiplexing indices. TCRdb re-called the 5' RACE reads with MiXCR, one entry per CDR3 protein. The sample lists around 21,000 distinct CDR3 sequences, about 8.9% occurring once. Sequencing was carried out using blood. The receptors were sampled from an adult in good health.

This clonotype has a count of ten or more. This rearrangement joins TRBV28 to TRBJ1-2; 11 bases map to TRBD1. V lost 6 bases, J lost 7 bases, and 7 bases stayed unmatched. The CDR3 spans 14 residues. CDR1 is MDHEN, CDR2 SYDVKM, per germline. The CDR3 nucleotides are TGTGCCAGCAGGGGGCTGGGACAGGGGGGTGGCTACACCTTC. This encodes CASRGLGQGGGYTF.

This clonotype was seen many times. CDR3 sequence reads: CASSLRLIEETQYF. Here the CDR3 DNA reads TGCGCCAGCAGCTTGCGCCTGATCGAAGAGACCCAGTACTTC. The chain joins TRBV4-1 to TRBJ2-5; D is unresolved. V lost 5 bases to trimming and J lost 3 bases, with 13 bases between them. CDR3 length: 14 residues. Germline loops: CDR1 MGHRA, CDR2 YSYEKL.

This clonotype was found a few times. V gene TRBV20-1 combines with J gene TRBJ2-3, with D tentatively TRBD2 (6 bases). The CDR3 is 15 amino acids. CDR1 DFQATT and CDR2 SNEGSKA come from the germline V gene (reference sequence). V was pared by 0 bases and J by 2 bases, with 12 bases between. CDR3 coding DNA: TGCAGTGCTAGAGAGGCTAGCGTTGCCACAGATACGCAGTATTTT. It specifies CSAREASVATDTQYF.

By share, this clonotype counts as medium-sized. The V and J genes are TRBV6-5 and TRBJ2-7, with 7 bases aligning to TRBD2. This CDR3 is built from 14 residues. Germline CDR1 is MNHEY and CDR2 is SVGAGI. The V segment lost 3 bases and the J segment 4 bases; nucleotides outside the gene matches: 6. This chain's CDR3 is CASSYSGGTYEQYF. DNA for the CDR3: TGTGCCAGCAGTTATTCGGGGGGTACGTACGAGCAGTACTTC.

This clonotype is judged medium-sized. The chain employs TRBV9 and TRBJ2-3, with D possibly being TRBD1 (6 bases). Trimming took off 6 bases at V and 0 bases at J, with 11 bases between the two ends. Germline CDR1 and CDR2: SGDLS and YYNGEE. This CDR3 is built from 14 residues. CDR3 nucleotides: TGTGCCAGCAACCGGGACACAAGCACAGATACGCAGTATTTT. Translation: CASNRDTSTDTQYF.

This clonotype was seen repeatedly, ten times or more. The rearrangement links TRBV21-1 to TRBJ2-6; the table names TRBD2, a call not compared with the DNA. TRBV21-1 is shown as a pseudogene. The CDR3 sequence is 16 residues long. CDR3 protein: CASSTRRTGWANVLTF. The CDR3 DNA sequence: TGTGCCAGCAGCACCCGCCGGACGGGCTGGGCCAACGTCCTGACTTTC.

The CDR3 loop is CASSWDSYEQYF. As DNA, the CDR3 is TGTGCCAGCAGTTGGGACAGCTACGAGCAGTACTTC. This chain uses TRBV11-1 with TRBJ2-7; the match to TRBD1 covers 7 bases. Losses at the gene ends were 6 bases for V and 3 bases for J; bases not matched to a gene: 2. Germline CDR1 is SGHAT and CDR2 is FQDESV (reference sequence). The CDR3 sequence is 12 residues long.

Many counts were recorded for this clonotype. The chain employs TRBV20-1 and TRBJ2-1; D is uncertain. Germline loops: CDR1 DFQATT, CDR2 SNEGSKA (reference sequence). The CDR3 length is 16 residues. V was shortened by 0 bases and J by 9 bases, with 21 bases between the two germline ends. CDR3 in DNA: TGCAGTGCTAGAGATCTGGGAAACTCGCGTTTGGGTGAGCAGTTCTTC. Protein sequence: CSARDLGNSRLGEQFF.

This clonotype has ten or more counts. The V and J genes are TRBV20-1 and TRBJ2-7; 11 nucleotides align to TRBD2. The germline CDR1 and CDR2 sequences are DFQATT and SNEGSKA (reference sequence). Trimming took 0 bases from V and 2 from J; bases not matched to a gene: 12. The CDR3 is 18 amino acids. The CDR3 protein is CSARDRVGGTSGPYEQYF. The CDR3, as DNA: TGCAGTGCTAGAGATAGAGTGGGGGGGACTAGCGGCCCCTACGAGCAGTACTTC.

This clonotype is judged medium-sized (0.01 to 0.1%). The genes are TRBV3-1 and TRBJ2-1; 7 bases match TRBD2. The germline gives CDR1 LGHDT, CDR2 YNNKEL (reference sequence). The CDR3 contains 15 residues. V trimming: 2 bases; J trimming: 5 bases; junction bases outside the gene matches: 6. CDR3 DNA: TGTGCCAGCAGCCAATTGTCAGGGACTAACAATGAGCAGTTCTTC. It translates to CASSQLSGTNNEQFF.